Shown below are 10 T cell receptor beta chains from a single sample sequenced in a study of T cell repertoires in cytomegalovirus infection. No cognate antigen is known for these TCRs. TCRdb reanalysed the reads using MiXCR and keeps one entry per CDR3 protein. The sample has about 700,000 distinct CDR3 sequences; 33% are singletons. This specimen consisted of cultured PBMCs, obtained from culture after CMV antigen stimulation. The receptors shown here come from a human donor in good health (CMV status not recorded). Some clones in this sample may be carry-over from other donors' samples.

This chain connects TRBV6-5 to TRBJ2-2, with D unresolved. The CDR3 is 18 residues long. Germline values: CDR1 MNHEY, CDR2 SVGAGI. Trimming shortened V by 0 bases and J by 0 bases, and 14 bases separated the two germline ends. The CDR3 loop is CASSYSQMVRPNTGELFF. Written as DNA, the CDR3 is TGTGCCAGCAGTTACTCGCAAATGGTGCGGCCGAACACCGGGGAGCTGTTTTTT.

The gene calls are TRBV19 and TRBJ1-2, with TRBD1 matching 7 bases. V was pared by 0 bases and J by 6 bases, with 13 bases of the junction left unmatched. The CDR3 has 17 amino acids. The germline V gene has CDR1 LNHDA and CDR2 SQIVND (reference sequence). The CDR3 reads CASSIDGTEALRNGYTF. In DNA, the CDR3 is TGTGCCAGTAGTATAGACGGGACAGAAGCCCTTAGGAATGGCTACACCTTC.

This clonotype has only a few counts. The chain links TRBV7-6 to TRBJ2-7; D possibly matches TRBD1 or TRBD2 (5 bases each). Between the trimmed V and J ends, which lost 4 bases and 2 bases, there was a span of 15 bases. Germline V gene sequence: CDR1 SGHVS, CDR2 FNYEAQ. This CDR3 has 15 residues. The CDR3 DNA is TGTGCCAGCAGCTCATACGGGACGGCGCCCTACGAGCAGTACTTC. This translates into CASSSYGTAPYEQYF.

The table lists this clonotype with a few counts. CDR3 sequence (DNA): TGTGCCAGCAGTTACAGAGACGGCTACACCTTC. It codes for CASSYRDGYTF. The chain links TRBV6-2 or TRBV6-3 to TRBJ1-2; D uncertain. Per germline, CDR1 MNHEY and CDR2 SVGEGT. Trimming cost V 2 bases and J 8 bases, with 6 bases left between them. This CDR3 is 11 amino acids long.

The table lists this clonotype with a few counts. The chain's CDR3 is CSARKGRETQYF. CDR3 DNA sequence: TGCAGTGCTAGAAAAGGGAGAGAGACCCAGTACTTC. The chain couples TRBV20-1 to TRBJ2-5, with a possible D match to TRBD2 (5 bases). The CDR3 contains 12 residues. V lost 2 bases, J lost 4 bases, and 8 bases lay in between. Germline V gene sequence: CDR1 DFQATT, CDR2 SNEGSKA (reference sequence).

This clonotype was counted many times. The chain has TRBV7-2 and TRBJ2-2; 9 bases map to TRBD2. Germline CDR1 and CDR2: SGHTA and FQGNSA. V trimming: 5 bases; J trimming: 9 bases; junction bases outside the gene matches: 7. This CDR3 is built from 14 residues. CDR3 loop: CASSPSGVTWELFF. In DNA, the CDR3 is TGTGCCAGCAGCCCTAGCGGGGTGACGTGGGAGCTGTTTTTT. The whole variable domain, filled in from reference TRBV7-2 and TRBJ2-2, reads GAGVSQSPSNKVTEKGKDVELRCDPISGHTALYWYRQSLGQGLEFLIYFQGNSAPDKSGLPSDRFSAERTGGSVSTLTIQRTQQEDSAVYLCASSPSGVTWELFFGEGSRLTVL.

The rearrangement uses TRBV18 and TRBJ1-2; D call uncertain. The CDR3 has 15 amino acids. Germline loops: CDR1 KGHSH, CDR2 LQKENI. Deletions cut 3 bases from V and 8 bases from J, with 19 bases between. The CDR3 nucleotides read TGTGCCAGCTCACCGCCGAGGCCAACGCAAGGGGGCTACACCTTC. It codes for CASSPPRPTQGGYTF.

This chain uses TRBV20-1 with TRBJ2-3; D assignment may be TRBD1 or TRBD2 (7 bases each). Looked up from germline, CDR1 is DFQATT and CDR2 is SNEGSKA (reference sequence). This CDR3 contains 13 residues. Trimming removed 6 bases from V and 6 bases from J, with 16 bases in between. This CDR3 reads CSAAFQGGDTQYF. CDR3 DNA: TGCAGTGCCGCGTTTCAGGGGGGGGATACGCAGTATTTT.

The V call is TRBV15, the J call TRBJ2-3; D not certain. The CDR3 runs 14 residues. Germline V gene data show CDR1 as LNHNV and CDR2 as YYDKDF (reference sequence). V shed 3 bases and J shed 0 bases, with 7 bases lying between them. CDR3 nucleotides: TGTGCCACCAGCAGGGGATCTAGCACAGATACGCAGTATTTT. It encodes CATSRGSSTDTQYF.

Points on this clonotype: Mismatch with germline at one junction end may stem from a read error. The chain joins TRBV4-1 to TRBJ2-1; 8 nucleotides align to TRBD2. The CDR3 has 19 amino acids. Germline V lookup: CDR1 MGHRA, CDR2 YSYEKL. Here the CDR3 DNA reads TGTGCCAGCAGCCAAGATATTGGACGTATGGCGGGGGGTGACAATGAGCAGTTCTTC. This sequence encodes CASSQDIGRMAGGDNEQFF.